These 31 T cell receptor beta chains were all obtained from the same sample, sequenced in a study of T cells of healthy individuals. TCRdb redid the calling of the 5' RACE reads with MiXCR, one entry per CDR3 protein. This table holds 63,000 or so distinct CDR3 sequences, 16% found once. These receptors all come from a human donor in good health.

The rearrangement uses TRBV7-2 and TRBJ2-7; a possible D gene is TRBD1 (5 bases). The CDR3 runs 14 residues. Trimming took off 3 bases at V and 3 bases at J, with 12 bases between the two ends. Germline V lookup: CDR1 SGHTA, CDR2 FQGNSA. The CDR3 nucleotides are TGTGCCAGCAGCTTCCTGGACATAGTCTACGAGCAGTACTTC. Translation gives CASSFLDIVYEQYF.

In this sample, this clonotype turned up many times. The chain uses TRBV9 and TRBJ1-2; D is perhaps TRBD1 (6 bases). The V and J ends lost 3 bases and 7 bases respectively, with 13 bases between them. The CDR3 length is 13 residues. Germline V lookup: CDR1 SGDLS, CDR2 YYNGEE. CDR3 nucleotide sequence: TGTGCCAGCAGCGCACAGGGATACGGTGGCTACACCTTC. Translation gives CASSAQGYGGYTF.

The chain recombines TRBV12-3 or TRBV12-4 with TRBJ2-3; no definite D call. V shed 6 bases and J shed 4 bases, with 8 bases lying between them. The CDR3 extends over 12 amino acids. In nucleotides, the CDR3 is TGTGCCAGCAGAACCCAGCCAGATACGCAGTATTTT. This encodes CASRTQPDTQYF.

This clonotype has at least ten counts. The chain carries TRBV6-1 and TRBJ1-2; a possible D gene is TRBD1 (5 bases). The CDR3 length is 13 residues. Trimming pared 11 bases from V and 14 bases from J, leaving 27 bases between. Germline CDR1 reads MNHNS; CDR2 reads SASEGT. The CDR3 reads CASPPGPGSRWTF. CDR3 coding DNA: TGTGCCTCCCCCCCCGGGCCAGGGAGTCGGTGGACCTTC.

The chain employs TRBV21-1 and TRBJ2-7; the table calls TRBD1, which could not be checked here. TRBV21-1 is a pseudogene segment. This CDR3 region has 16 residues. The CDR3 coding sequence is TGTGCCAGCAGCAAAAAAGCACCCCGACAGCCTTACGAGCAGTACTTC. It yields the protein CASSKKAPRQPYEQYF.

This clonotype was seen at least ten times. The chain combines TRBV12-3 or TRBV12-4 with TRBJ2-1; D tentatively reads TRBD1 or TRBD2 (5 bases each). The V end lost 7 bases, the J end lost 6 bases, and 22 bases lay between the germline ends. This CDR3 comprises 16 residues. The CDR3 is CASKLLAGPGTNEQFF. The CDR3 DNA reads TGTGCCAGCAAACTCCTAGCTGGCCCCGGGACCAATGAGCAGTTCTTC.

At least ten counts were recorded for this clonotype. The chain uses TRBV6-5 and TRBJ1-1, with 7 bases lining up with TRBD1. Germline V gene data show CDR1 as MNHEY and CDR2 as SVGAGI. This CDR3 has 14 amino acids. Trimming cost V 2 bases and J 5 bases; bases outside gene matches: 5. DNA for the CDR3: TGTGCCAGCAGTTACACAGGGGTGCGAACTGAAGCTTTCTTT. This gives the protein CASSYTGVRTEAFF.

The table lists this clonotype with a few counts. The rearrangement uses TRBV7-8 and TRBJ1-3; 12 bases are shared with TRBD1. The V gene's germline CDR1 is SGHVS and CDR2 FQNEAQ. With V trimmed by 1 base and J by 7 bases, 11 bases remained unmatched. This CDR3 spans 18 amino acids. DNA of the CDR3: TGTGCCAGCAGCTTAGGGCTGGGGACAGGGGGCGCGGGGAACACCATATATTTT. It is translated as CASSLGLGTGGAGNTIYF.

This clonotype was picked up many times. The rearrangement links TRBV10-2 to TRBJ1-5; D call uncertain. The CDR3 loop spans 12 amino acids. V lost 6 bases and J 1 base, leaving 4 bases between the germline ends. Germline CDR1 WSHSY, CDR2 SAAADI. The CDR3 region is CASSTSNQPQHF. CDR3 nucleotides: TGCGCCAGCAGCACCAGCAATCAGCCCCAGCATTTT.

This clonotype was observed at least ten times. The rearrangement joins TRBV15 to TRBJ2-7; D may be TRBD1 or TRBD2 (5 bases each). The CDR3 is made up of 14 amino acids. Trimming stripped 4 bases from V and 2 bases from J, with 12 bases between. Germline CDR1 is LNHNV and CDR2 is YYDKDF (reference sequence). The DNA for the CDR3 is TGTGCCACCAGCATAGGAAGGGGACCCTACGAGCAGTACTTC. Translated, it gives CATSIGRGPYEQYF.

This clonotype was observed at least ten times. J is TRBJ2-5 and V is TRBV12-3 or TRBV12-4; 9 positions agree with TRBD2. V trimming: 6 bases; J trimming: 4 bases; junction bases outside the gene matches: 6. CDR3 length equals 14 residues. CDR3 sequence reads: CASSPSGGIETQYF. For the CDR3, the DNA is TGTGCCAGCAGCCCGAGCGGGGGGATAGAGACCCAGTACTTC.

This clonotype was recorded many times. The chain combines TRBV7-2 with TRBJ2-7, with 8 bases lining up with TRBD1. CDR1 SGHTA and CDR2 FQGNSA come from the germline V gene. There are 15 residues in the CDR3. V lost 3 bases, J lost 4 bases, and 8 bases stayed unmatched. CDR3 bases: TGTGCCAGCAGCTTGGTTGGGACAGGCCTTTACGAGCAGTACTTC. Protein product: CASSLVGTGLYEQYF.

The genes are TRBV5-1 and TRBJ2-1, with TRBD2 identical over 7 bases. This CDR3 contains 14 residues. Germline V gives CDR1 SGHRS, CDR2 YFSETQ. V shed 1 base, J shed 4 bases, and the junction held 2 bases outside the gene matches. CDR3 in amino acids: CASSLLREYNEQFF. CDR3 coding DNA: TGCGCCAGCAGCTTGTTGCGGGAGTACAATGAGCAGTTCTTC.

The chain uses TRBV27 and TRBJ1-1, with a tentative D call TRBD1 (6 bases). This CDR3 spans 14 amino acids. The ends were cut back, 3 bases at V and 0 bases at J, with 8 bases in the middle. Germline CDR1 MNHEY, CDR2 SMNVEV (reference sequence). CDR3 nucleotide sequence: TGTGCCAGCAGTTTGACAGGCCTGAACACTGAAGCTTTCTTT. Residues: CASSLTGLNTEAFF.

This chain links TRBV24-1 with TRBJ2-1; the match to TRBD2 covers 9 bases. This CDR3 comprises 14 residues. The germline gives CDR1 KGHDR, CDR2 SFDVKD. After removal of 11 bases from V and 5 bases from J, the junction contained 9 bases not matched to a gene. CDR3 nucleotides: TGTGCCATGATCGTAGCGGGAGAAGACAATGAGCAGTTCTTC. Its protein product is CAMIVAGEDNEQFF.

This chain joins TRBV25-1 and TRBJ2-7; D remains ambiguous. This CDR3 comprises 12 residues. Trimming removed 3 bases from V and 5 bases from J, with 8 bases in between. From germline, CDR1 is MGHDK and CDR2 SYGVNS. Written as DNA, the CDR3 is TGTGCCAGCAGTGATGGTGTCAACGAGCAGTACTTC. As protein: CASSDGVNEQYF.

The sample holds many counts of this clonotype. V is TRBV3-1 and J is TRBJ2-1; 8 nucleotides line up with TRBD2. The CDR3 is made up of 16 amino acids. The ends lost 4 bases at V and 2 bases at J; junction bases unmatched: 7. Germline CDR1 LGHDT, CDR2 YNNKEL (reference sequence). The chain's CDR3 is CASSLPSGPTYNEQFF. The CDR3 region has the DNA TGTGCCAGCAGCCTTCCTAGCGGGCCGACCTACAATGAGCAGTTCTTC.

This clonotype was recorded many times. V is TRBV28 and J is TRBJ1-1; a possible D gene is TRBD1 (5 bases). Germline CDR1 and CDR2: MDHEN and SYDVKM. V shed 8 bases and J shed 3 bases, with 19 bases lying between them. The CDR3 runs 15 residues. CDR3 protein: CASESPGTPHTEAFF. The CDR3, as DNA: TGTGCCAGCGAATCACCGGGGACGCCTCACACTGAAGCTTTCTTT.

V usage is TRBV24-1 and J usage is TRBJ2-7; perhaps TRBD2 as D (7 bases). The CDR3 is 14 amino acids. Germline CDR1 is KGHDR and CDR2 is SFDVKD. Trimming took off 4 bases at V and 6 bases at J, with 15 bases between the two ends. The CDR3 is CATSEGGGSPEQYF. The CDR3 DNA reads TGTGCCACCAGTGAAGGGGGGGGCTCCCCCGAGCAGTACTTC.

V usage is TRBV20-1 and J usage is TRBJ2-2, with D tentatively TRBD1 or TRBD2 (5 bases each). The V gene lost 0 bases and the J gene lost 5 bases, with 13 bases spanning the gap. The CDR3 is made up of 15 amino acids. Germline V gene lookup returns CDR1 DFQATT and CDR2 SNEGSKA (reference sequence). The CDR3 DNA sequence: TGCAGTGCTAGAGATCTTATGTGGGGGACCGGGGAGCTGTTTTTT. This sequence encodes CSARDLMWGTGELFF.

The J gene is TRBJ2-7, the V gene TRBV28, with D tentatively TRBD1 (6 bases). There are 14 residues in the CDR3. Trimming took off 3 bases at V and 7 bases at J, with 16 bases between the two ends. Germline values: CDR1 MDHEN, CDR2 SYDVKM. The CDR3, as DNA: TGTGCCAGCAGTTTGGGGGCAACGTACAATGAGCAGTACTTC. Its translation is CASSLGATYNEQYF.

This sequence joins TRBV6-2 or TRBV6-3 and TRBJ2-5; 7 nucleotides align to TRBD1. The trim removed 7 bases at V and 5 bases at J, leaving 10 bases unmatched. The CDR3 extends over 14 amino acids. Germline CDR1 MNHEY, CDR2 SVGEGT. The CDR3: CASTTRTGEETQYF. As DNA, the CDR3 is TGTGCCAGCACCACTAGAACAGGGGAGGAGACCCAGTACTTC.

At least ten counts were recorded for this clonotype. This chain links TRBV12-3 or TRBV12-4 with TRBJ1-2, with D possibly being TRBD1 (6 bases). The ends were cut back, 4 bases at V and 5 bases at J, with 11 bases in the middle. CDR3 length: 13 amino acids. The CDR3: CASSSGRGYGYTF. CDR3 coding DNA: TGTGCCAGCAGTTCGGGCAGGGGATATGGCTACACCTTC.

This clonotype has only a few counts. The chain employs TRBV28 and TRBJ2-6, with a weak D call TRBD1 (6 bases). From germline, CDR1 is MDHEN and CDR2 SYDVKM. The CDR3 runs to 16 residues. V lost 2 bases and J lost 2, with 10 bases in between. In DNA form, the CDR3 reads TGTGCCAGCAGTTTAGGGGGACACCCTGGGGCCAACGTCCTGACTTTC. This codes for CASSLGGHPGANVLTF.

This clonotype was picked up many times. The chain links TRBV5-1 to TRBJ1-2; D uncertain. V lost 0 bases, J lost 2 bases, and 11 bases lay in between. This CDR3 is built from 15 residues. Germline values: CDR1 SGHRS, CDR2 YFSETQ. The CDR3: CASSLVGEENYGYTF. CDR3 coding DNA: TGCGCCAGCAGCTTGGTTGGTGAGGAAAACTATGGCTACACCTTC.

The chain links TRBV4-3 to TRBJ2-2, with D maybe TRBD1 (5 bases). V lost 0 bases, J lost 0 bases, and 14 bases lay in between. This CDR3 is built from 18 residues. Per germline, CDR1 LGHNA and CDR2 YSLEER. CDR3 protein: CASSQEGQETANTGELFF. The CDR3 DNA reads as TGCGCCAGCAGCCAAGAAGGGCAGGAGACAGCGAACACCGGGGAGCTGTTTTTT.

The chain has TRBV6-1 and TRBJ2-1; D is ambiguous. Germline assignment: CDR1 MNHNS and CDR2 SASEGT. The CDR3 is made up of 11 amino acids. Trimming pared 5 bases from V and 5 bases from J, leaving 4 bases between. The CDR3 nucleotides are TGTGCCAGCAGTATCAACAATGAGCAGTTCTTC. Encoded protein: CASSINNEQFF.

This clonotype was observed a handful of times. The chain links TRBV12-3 or TRBV12-4 to TRBJ2-3, with D uncertain. The V and J ends lost 6 bases and 11 bases respectively, with 21 bases between them. The CDR3 covers 14 residues. The CDR3 here is CASRPSSSTTQQYF. The CDR3 nucleotides read TGTGCCAGCAGGCCTTCGAGCTCGACAACGCAGCAGTATTTT.

This clonotype was detected many times. The chain is built from TRBV12-3 or TRBV12-4 and TRBJ2-1, with no clear D. The CDR3 sequence is 13 residues long. The germline V and J ends were trimmed by 1 base and 5 bases, with 6 bases remaining between them. The CDR3 reads CASSLVGNNEQFF. In nucleotides, the CDR3 is TGTGCCAGCAGTTTAGTGGGTAACAATGAGCAGTTCTTC.

This clonotype came up a few times. The J gene is TRBJ2-2, the V gene TRBV7-2; no reliable D call. Germline CDR1 is SGHTA and CDR2 is FQGNSA. The CDR3 runs to 13 residues. The V end was cut by 1 base, the J end by 7 bases, with 7 bases between. The CDR3: CASSLVGYGELFF. Written as DNA, the CDR3 is TGTGCCAGCAGCTTAGTGGGTTACGGGGAGCTGTTTTTT.

Ten or more counts support this clonotype. This chain uses TRBV12-5 with TRBJ2-7, with 7 bases aligning to TRBD1. Germline lookup yields CDR1 LGHNT and CDR2 FRNRAP. Trimming took 4 bases from V and 4 from J; bases not matched to a gene: 7. The CDR3 spans 14 residues. CDR3 region: CASGWGQSVYEQYF. The CDR3 bases are TGTGCTAGTGGTTGGGGACAGTCAGTTTACGAGCAGTACTTC. Looking up the rest from reference TRBV12-5 and TRBJ2-7 gives the full variable domain: DARVTQTPRHKVTEMGQEVTMRCQPILGHNTVFWYRQTMMQGLELLAYFRNRAPLDDSGMPKDRFSAEMPDATLATLKIQPSEPRDSAVYFCASGWGQSVYEQYFGPGTRLTVT.